The entry below describes one T cell receptor beta chain. What it binds is not known. The germline V gene has CDR1 SEHNR and CDR2 FQNEAQ (reference sequence). The CDR3 contains 13 residues. V was trimmed by 4 bases and J by 11 bases, leaving 15 bases between them. The data derive from a study of identical twins. Findings of the study overall: Among beta out-of-frame sequences, excess sharing between twins appeared weaker. Conclusions were based on cross-sectional statistical analysis, without following the same donors. An excess of low generation probability was shown by twin-shared out-of-frame alpha sequences.

Addition of a universal primer site occurred through template switching, and cDNA carried unique molecular identifiers. TCRdb re-called the 5' RACE reads with MiXCR, one entry per CDR3 protein. The data hold fewer than 650,000 distinct CDR3 sequences, with under 8.5% observed a single time. The same data also went into a second study, on yellow fever vaccine responses in identical twins.

The sequence was obtained from a woman between 18 and 29 years old in good health. Sequencing was performed on PBMCs. J is TRBJ2-1 and V is TRBV7-9, with D perhaps TRBD2 (6 bases). The CDR3 is CASSSPGLEKQFF. CDR3 in DNA: TGTGCCAGCAGCTCACCGGGACTGGAAAAGCAGTTCTTC. Supplemented by reference TRBV7-9 and TRBJ2-1, the full variable domain reads DTGVSQNPRHKITKRGQNVTFRCDPISEHNRLYWYRQTLGQGPEFLTYFQNEAQLEKSRLLSDRFSAERPKGSFSTLEIQRTEQGDSAMYLCASSSPGLEKQFFGPGTRLTVL.